The 22 T cell receptor beta chains reported below all come from one sample, sequenced in a study of blood T cell repertoires in COVID-19. The data were produced by immunoSEQ multiplex PCR, yet TCRdb's version contains in-frame clones alone and is incomplete. The sample consists of a few hundred thousand clones, roughly 90% of them appearing once. The specimen sequenced was peripheral blood. The receptors originated from a man aged 35 to 55 with acute or convalescent COVID-19.

This clone was recorded a few times. V gene TRBV9 combines with J gene TRBJ2-7, with 7 bases identical to TRBD1. The CDR3 covers 14 residues. Germline V gene data show CDR1 as SGDLS and CDR2 as YYNGEE. V lost 1 base, J lost 0 bases, and 1 base stayed unmatched. The CDR3 is CASSVQGDSYEQYF. The CDR3 coding sequence is TGTGCCAGCAGCGTACAGGGGGACTCCTACGAGCAGTACTTC.

The chain uses TRBV5-6 and TRBJ2-3; unclear D gene. The CDR3 contains 14 residues. CDR1 is SGHDT, CDR2 YYEEEE, per germline. V was trimmed by 3 bases and J by 8 bases, leaving 16 bases between them. The CDR3 sequence: CASSSLPPGPTQYF. The CDR3, as DNA: TGTGCCAGCAGCTCTCTCCCCCCCGGTCCTACGCAGTATTTT.

The chain recombines TRBV7-9 with TRBJ1-1; D may be TRBD1 (5 bases). The CDR3 sequence is 13 residues long. Germline CDR1 and CDR2: SEHNR and FQNEAQ (reference sequence). V gave up 8 bases and J gave up 4 bases, with 14 bases separating them. The CDR3 bases are TGTGCCAGCCCTAAGGCGGGGGGCACTGAAGCTTTCTTT. Translated: CASPKAGGTEAFF. The variable domain in full, completed from reference TRBV7-9 and TRBJ1-1, reads DTGVSQNPRHKITKRGQNVTFRCDPISEHNRLYWYRQTLGQGPEFLTYFQNEAQLEKSRLLSDRFSAERPKGSFSTLEIQRTEQGDSAMYLCASPKAGGTEAFFGQGTRLTVV.

Here the CDR3 reads CASSSAGINYGYTF. In DNA, the CDR3 is TGTGCCAGCAGCTCCGCGGGAATAAACTATGGCTACACCTTC. The chain joins TRBV11-2 to TRBJ1-2; D remains ambiguous. V gave up 4 bases and J gave up 2 bases, with 11 bases separating them. Germline V gene data show CDR1 as SGHAT and CDR2 as FQNNGV. This CDR3 comprises 14 residues.

V gene TRBV19 combines with J gene TRBJ1-2, with 8 positions matching TRBD1. After removal of 5 bases from V and 4 bases from J, the junction contained 15 bases not matched to a gene. The germline V gene encodes CDR1 LNHDA and CDR2 SQIVND (reference sequence). The CDR3 is 17 residues long. DNA for the CDR3: TGTGCCAGTAGTCCCGGTGGCAGGGGGCGTAGTGGCTATGGCTACACCTTC. It yields the protein CASSPGGRGRSGYGYTF.

The chain carries TRBV7-8 and TRBJ2-7, with 9 bases matching TRBD1. From germline, CDR1 is SGHVS and CDR2 FQNEAQ. The V segment lost 0 bases and the J segment 2 bases; nucleotides outside the gene matches: 2. This CDR3 contains 15 residues. Written as DNA, the CDR3 is TGTGCCAGCAGCTTAGCGGGGGACAGGGCCTACGAGCAGTACTTC. This translates into CASSLAGDRAYEQYF.

The chain combines TRBV19 with TRBJ1-5; TRBD1 agrees at 7 bases. CDR1 LNHDA and CDR2 SQIVND come from the germline V gene (reference sequence). The V gene end was trimmed by 5 bases and the J gene end by 6 bases; junction bases not matched to a gene: 4. The CDR3 totals 13 residues. The CDR3 coding sequence is TGTGCCAGTAGTTCAACAGGGGTTCAGCCCCAGCATTTT. As protein: CASSSTGVQPQHF.

J is TRBJ2-3 and V is TRBV13; 8 bases line up with TRBD2. The junction had 14 bases not matched to a gene; V was cut back by 6 bases and J by 6 bases. CDR1 PRHDT and CDR2 FYEKMQ come from the germline V gene (reference sequence). CDR3 size: 16 residues. CDR3 nucleotides: TGTGCCAGCAGAGGGGCGGGGACTAGGCGCGGGGATACGCAGTATTTT. Its protein is CASRGAGTRRGDTQYF.

J is TRBJ1-2 and V is TRBV6-5; 10 bases are shared with TRBD1. Trimming cost V 8 bases and J 7 bases; bases outside gene matches: 10. CDR3 length: 14 amino acids. The germline gives CDR1 MNHEY, CDR2 SVGAGI. The DNA for the CDR3 is TGTGCCAGCGGCGGACAGGGGGGCTTTTTTGGCTACACCTTC. Its translation is CASGGQGGFFGYTF.

This clone appeared once. The chain recombines TRBV3-1 (or the pseudogene TRBV3-2) with TRBJ2-3; no firm D call. Per germline, CDR1 LGHDT and CDR2 YNNKEL (reference sequence). CDR3 size: 11 residues. V shed 3 bases and J shed 6 bases, with 4 bases lying between them. CDR3 DNA sequence: TGTGCCAGCAGCCATATTGATACGCAGTATTTT. Protein product: CASSHIDTQYF.

The chain joins TRBV12-3 or TRBV12-4 to TRBJ2-5; tentative D call: TRBD2 (5 bases). V was clipped by 3 bases and J by 5 bases, with 7 bases between them. CDR3 length: 12 residues. Written as DNA, the CDR3 is TGTGCCAGCAGTTTTTCGGGGGAGACCCAGTACTTC. Its protein product is CASSFSGETQYF.

The V call is TRBV6-2 or TRBV6-3, the J call TRBJ2-1, with D possibly being TRBD1 (6 bases). V was pared by 4 bases and J by 9 bases, with 16 bases between. The CDR3 runs to 14 residues. Germline-derived CDR1 and CDR2 are MNHEY and SVGEGT. The CDR3 region has the DNA TGTGCCAGCAGTTCCCCGACAGGACTGCCTGAGCAGTTCTTC. Protein sequence: CASSSPTGLPEQFF.

This clone was seen a handful of times. The chain is built from TRBV28 and TRBJ1-4; D gene uncertain. Germline values: CDR1 MDHEN, CDR2 SYDVKM. Trimming shortened V by 5 bases and J by 11 bases, and 24 bases separated the two germline ends. The CDR3 totals 16 residues. Written as DNA, the CDR3 is TGTGCCAGCAGTGTCGGTGGAGGCCGTATACCTGGGAAACTGTTTTTT. Amino acid sequence: CASSVGGGRIPGKLFF. The variable domain in full, completed from reference TRBV28 and TRBJ1-4, reads DVKVTQSSRYLVKRTGEKVFLECVQDMDHENMFWYRQDPGLGLRLIYFSYDVKMKEKGDIPEGYSVSREKKERFSLILESASTNQTSMYLCASSVGGGRIPGKLFFGSGTQLSVL.

The chain couples TRBV9 to TRBJ2-1; TRBD2 matches at 12 bases. Germline V gene lookup returns CDR1 SGDLS and CDR2 YYNGEE. Trimming cost V 4 bases and J 7 bases; bases outside gene matches: 15. This CDR3 region has 18 residues. The CDR3 nucleotides are TGTGCCAGCAGCCTTATAGCCACTAGCGGGAGGTATTGGAATGAGCAGTTCTTC. This gives the protein CASSLIATSGRYWNEQFF.

This clone has just one count. The V and J genes are TRBV9 and TRBJ2-5, with 15 bases aligning to TRBD2. The CDR3 runs 17 residues. V shed 4 bases and J 0 bases; nucleotides not matched to a gene: 4. Germline V gene lookup returns CDR1 SGDLS and CDR2 YYNGEE. The DNA of the CDR3 is TGTGCCAGCAGCTCCGGGACTAGCGGGAGGTACCAAGAGACCCAGTACTTC. Translation gives CASSSGTSGRYQETQYF.

This chain links TRBV3-1 (or the pseudogene TRBV3-2) with TRBJ2-2; 14 nucleotides match TRBD2. The CDR3 has 15 residues. Looked up from germline, CDR1 is LGHDT and CDR2 is YNNKEL (reference sequence). J gave up 4 bases and V 8 bases, and 3 bases lay outside the gene matches. CDR3 region: CASRTSGGTTGELFF. The CDR3 DNA reads TGTGCCAGCCGGACTAGCGGGGGGACCACCGGGGAGCTGTTTTTT.

The V gene is TRBV12-3 or TRBV12-4, the J gene TRBJ2-5; D remains unclear. CDR3 length equals 12 residues. Trimming removed 1 base from V and 4 bases from J, with 4 bases in between. The CDR3 reads CASSLDRETQYF. The CDR3 DNA is TGTGCCAGCAGTTTAGACAGAGAGACCCAGTACTTC.

In DNA, the CDR3 is TGTGCCAGCAGTCCCGGGGAGGTATATGGCTACACCTTC. Translated: CASSPGEVYGYTF. The chain couples TRBV12-3 or TRBV12-4 to TRBJ1-2, with D uncertain. The CDR3 has 13 residues. Between the trimmed V and J ends, which lost 5 bases and 5 bases, there was a span of 12 bases.

The chain is built from TRBV18 and TRBJ2-1, with 8 bases fitting TRBD2. Germline lookup yields CDR1 KGHSH and CDR2 LQKENI. The trim removed 1 base at V and 7 bases at J, leaving 12 bases unmatched. This CDR3 is built from 17 residues. The CDR3 region is CASSPLTSGPWGNEQFF. The CDR3 coding sequence is TGTGCCAGCTCACCACTAACTAGCGGTCCCTGGGGGAATGAGCAGTTCTTC.

CDR3 in DNA: TGTGCCAGCAGTGAAGGGCGGGACCAGCCCCAGCATTTT. Its protein product is CASSEGRDQPQHF. The rearrangement links TRBV6-1 to TRBJ1-5; tentatively, D is TRBD1 (5 bases). This CDR3 is built from 13 residues. Trimming shortened V by 1 base and J by 7 bases, and 8 bases separated the two germline ends. Germline V lookup: CDR1 MNHNS, CDR2 SASEGT.

The gene calls are TRBV15 and TRBJ2-3, with D uncertain. Germline V gives CDR1 LNHNV, CDR2 YYDKDF (reference sequence). The CDR3 length is 17 residues. V was pared by 1 base and J by 0 bases, with 14 bases between. The CDR3: CATSRVRLGGSTDTQYF. In DNA form, the CDR3 reads TGTGCCACCAGCAGAGTTCGCCTAGGCGGCAGCACAGATACGCAGTATTTT.

This chain connects TRBV21-1 to TRBJ2-4; the table assigns TRBD2, which was not confirmed against the DNA. TRBV21-1 is reported as a pseudogene. The CDR3 sequence is 16 residues long. The CDR3 DNA sequence: TGTGCCAGCAGCAAAGCGCATCTACTGGCCAAAAACATTCAGTACTTC. It yields the protein CASSKAHLLAKNIQYF.